This T cell receptor beta chain was sequenced in a study of blood T cell repertoires in COVID-19. Study overall: COVID-19 samples, acute and convalescent, were from the United States, Italy and Spain. PBMCs, B-cell-depleted T cells, or T cells provided the cDNA or gDNA that made up the material.

One Seattle source followed patients from active infection through their disease course. Germline-derived CDR1 and CDR2 are SEHNR and FQNEAQ (reference sequence). CDR3 length: 15 residues. V shed 5 bases, J shed 5 bases, and the junction held 7 bases outside the gene matches. The authors' processing: From reference gene primer amplification, estimates of nucleated cell counts were derived. Profiling relied on immunoSEQ multiplex PCR, and the TCRdb table lists in-frame clones only, not all of them. V, J and clone size are those of that table, while D and trimming were read from the DNA. The sample consists of about half a million clones, 89% of them appearing once.

Sequenced material: peripheral blood. The chain links TRBV7-9 to TRBJ1-1; 11 bases fit TRBD1. The sequence was obtained from a man aged 18 to 30 with COVID-19, enrolled during active disease. The CDR3 spells CASSQGQGASTEAFF. CDR3 nucleotides: TGTGCCAGCAGCCAAGGACAGGGGGCCAGTACTGAAGCTTTCTTT.